This T cell receptor (beta chain) was sequenced in a study of tumour-infiltrating T cells in Burkitt lymphoma. Study observations and caveats: Public clonotypes, several, appeared across numerous Burkitt lymphoma patients.

Libraries were prepared by immunoSEQ multiplex PCR; TCRdb keeps only in-frame clonotypes and omits some of them. The table lists roughly 1,700 clones, 15% to 20% of them singletons. This clone was detected only a few times. The target antigen is unknown. Germline V gene lookup returns CDR1 MNHEY and CDR2 SVGAGI. The V gene lost 2 bases and the J gene lost 6 bases, with 14 bases spanning the gap. The CDR3 has 14 amino acids. The chain uses TRBV6-5 and TRBJ2-7; D may be TRBD1 (5 bases). What was sequenced was tumor tissue. The clonotype originates from a human donor with Burkitt lymphoma. Here the CDR3 reads CASSYRSRGGEQYF. Written as DNA, the CDR3 is TGTGCCAGCAGTTACAGGTCAAGGGGCGGCGAGCAGTACTTC.